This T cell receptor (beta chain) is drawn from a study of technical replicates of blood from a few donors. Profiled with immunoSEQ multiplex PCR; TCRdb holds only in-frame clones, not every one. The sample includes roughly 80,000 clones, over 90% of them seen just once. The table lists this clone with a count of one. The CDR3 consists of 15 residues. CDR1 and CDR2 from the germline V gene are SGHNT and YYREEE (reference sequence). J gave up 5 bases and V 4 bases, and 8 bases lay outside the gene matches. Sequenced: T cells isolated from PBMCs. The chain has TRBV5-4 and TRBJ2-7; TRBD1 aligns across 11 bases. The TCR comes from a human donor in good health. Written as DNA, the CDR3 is TGTGCCAGCAGCCTTAGGACAGGGGGCTTCCACGAGCAGTACTTC. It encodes CASSLRTGGFHEQYF.